These 21 T cell receptor beta chains came from one sample sequenced in a study of blood T cell repertoires in COVID-19. Generated by immunoSEQ multiplex PCR, the TCRdb table keeps only in-frame clones and is missing some. This table holds 450,000 to 500,000 clones, roughly nine tenths found once. Sequencing was carried out using PBMCs or T cells enriched from blood (not recorded which). The source of these receptors is a woman aged 60-75 years who had recovered from COVID-19.

This sequence joins TRBV3-1 (or the pseudogene TRBV3-2) and TRBJ1-6; 7 positions match TRBD1. V lost 5 bases, J lost 7 bases, and 5 bases stayed unmatched. This CDR3 comprises 14 residues. Germline V gives CDR1 LGHDT, CDR2 YNNKEL (reference sequence). Written as DNA, the CDR3 is TGTGCCAGCAGCAGGGACAGCGCAAATTCACCCCTCCACTTT. It encodes CASSRDSANSPLHF.

The chain is built from TRBV27 and TRBJ2-5; TRBD2 agrees at 8 bases. The CDR3 covers 15 residues. From germline, CDR1 is MNHEY and CDR2 SMNVEV (reference sequence). V lost 6 bases to trimming and J lost 1 base; unmatched junction nucleotides: 7. CDR3 sequence: CASSRGGGPQETQYF. CDR3 bases: TGTGCCAGCAGCCGGGGCGGGGGGCCCCAAGAGACCCAGTACTTC.

This clone has just a few counts. The chain couples TRBV19 to TRBJ2-1, with 8 nucleotides matching TRBD2. Losses at the gene ends were 6 bases for V and 2 bases for J; bases not matched to a gene: 6. CDR1 LNHDA and CDR2 SQIVND come from the germline V gene (reference sequence). The CDR3 runs 15 residues. In DNA, the CDR3 is TGTGCCAGTAGAGATCGGGGGGGCGCCTACAATGAGCAGTTCTTC. Protein sequence: CASRDRGGAYNEQFF.

V gene TRBV4-2 combines with J gene TRBJ1-2; D may be TRBD1 (6 bases). Between the trimmed V and J ends, which lost 0 bases and 7 bases, there was a span of 18 bases. The CDR3 length is 16 residues. The germline V gene has CDR1 LGHNA and CDR2 YNFKEQ. CDR3 amino acids: CASSQDTRGFITGYTF. The DNA of the CDR3 is TGTGCCAGCAGCCAAGATACCAGGGGTTTTATCACTGGCTACACCTTC.

The rearrangement uses TRBV11-2 and TRBJ1-2; D might be TRBD1 (5 bases). CDR3 length equals 13 residues. Germline-derived CDR1 and CDR2 are SGHAT and FQNNGV. The germline V and J ends were trimmed by 5 bases and 2 bases, with 9 bases remaining between them. CDR3 loop: CASSTGTNYGYTF. The CDR3 coding sequence is TGTGCCAGCAGCACAGGTACCAACTATGGCTACACCTTC.

The CDR3 coding sequence is TGCGCCAGCAGCCGGACCGGGACAGGGAATCAGCCCCAGCATTTT. Translation gives CASSRTGTGNQPQHF. The rearrangement uses TRBV5-1 and TRBJ1-5; 9 bases agree with TRBD1. With 4 bases clipped from V and 4 bases from J, the junction kept 6 bases outside the gene matches. The V gene's germline CDR1 is SGHRS and CDR2 YFSETQ. CDR3 size: 15 residues.

This sequence joins TRBV10-3 and TRBJ1-3; D gene uncertain. This CDR3 contains 16 residues. Germline CDR1 ENHRY, CDR2 SYGVKD. V lost 5 bases to trimming and J lost 0 bases, with 14 bases between them. The CDR3: CAISPGSQRSGNTIYF. For the CDR3, the DNA is TGTGCCATCAGTCCCGGGTCCCAACGCTCTGGAAACACCATATATTTT.

The J gene is TRBJ1-3, the V gene TRBV5-5, with D unresolved. V shed 4 bases and J shed 0 bases, with 20 bases lying between them. The CDR3 totals 18 residues. Germline lookup yields CDR1 SGHKS and CDR2 YYEKEE (reference sequence). In DNA form, the CDR3 reads TGTGCCAGCAGCCCGGGGATGAGCGGCCCTAGCTCTGGAAACACCATATATTTT. It yields the protein CASSPGMSGPSSGNTIYF. The variable domain in full, with the rest retrieved from reference TRBV5-5 and TRBJ1-3, is DAGVTQSPTHLIKTRGQQVTLRCSPISGHKSVSWYQQVLGQGPQFIFQYYEKEERGRGNFPDRFSARQFPNYSSELNVNALLLGDSALYLCASSPGMSGPSSGNTIYFGEGSWLTVV.

The rearrangement uses TRBV5-6 and TRBJ2-1; TRBD2 matches 12 bases. Germline V CDR1 and CDR2: SGHDT, YYEEEE. CDR3 size: 17 residues. Trimming removed 1 base from V and 4 bases from J; junction bases left unmatched: 6. The CDR3 coding sequence is TGTGCCAGCAGCTTGCCCTTGACTAGCGGGGGTTACAATGAGCAGTTCTTC. It encodes CASSLPLTSGGYNEQFF.

The chain couples TRBV5-1 to TRBJ2-7; 7 positions agree with TRBD1. The CDR3 runs to 16 residues. Per the germline V gene, CDR1 is SGHRS and CDR2 is YFSETQ. V was clipped by 3 bases and J by 6 bases; unmatched bases: 15. CDR3 sequence: CASSSTGKTRGSEQYF. The CDR3 DNA reads as TGCGCCAGCAGCTCGACAGGGAAGACGAGGGGGTCCGAGCAGTACTTC.

The chain couples TRBV12-1 to TRBJ1-5; the D call in the table, TRBD1, was not verified against the DNA. TRBV12-1 is classified as a pseudogene. There are 19 residues in the CDR3. CDR3: CASTPVFGTGGQWDQPQHF. The CDR3 nucleotides read TGTGCCAGCACCCCCGTTTTCGGGACAGGGGGGCAGTGGGATCAGCCCCAGCATTTT.

This clone was recorded once. This sequence joins TRBV5-4 and TRBJ2-1; possibly TRBD1 for D (6 bases). With 2 bases removed from V and 5 bases from J, the gap between germline ends came to 14 bases. The CDR3 runs to 15 residues. The V gene's germline CDR1 is SGHNT and CDR2 YYREEE (reference sequence). The CDR3 spells CASSLGQPANNEQFF. The DNA for the CDR3 is TGTGCCAGCAGCTTAGGACAGCCAGCCAACAATGAGCAGTTCTTC.

J is TRBJ1-2 and V is TRBV25-1; 7 positions match TRBD1. The V and J ends lost 2 bases and 4 bases, in that order; junction bases with no gene match: 13. The germline gives CDR1 MGHDK, CDR2 SYGVNS. The CDR3 has 17 residues. In DNA form, the CDR3 reads TGTGCCAGCAGTGAAGCCGGGGGACAGTGGGAGTCCTATGGCTACACCTTC. This codes for CASSEAGGQWESYGYTF.

This clone came up once. The chain couples TRBV9 to TRBJ2-3; perhaps TRBD1 as D (5 bases). The CDR3 spans 13 residues. V dropped 3 bases and J dropped 7 bases, with 12 bases sitting between them. CDR1 and CDR2 (germline): SGDLS, YYNGEE. CDR3 protein: CASSEGFPNTQYF. CDR3 coding DNA: TGTGCCAGCAGCGAGGGGTTTCCAAATACGCAGTATTTT.

The chain is built from TRBV5-1 and TRBJ2-5, with 9 bases fitting TRBD1. The J segment lost 5 bases and the V segment lost 3 bases, leaving 2 bases of the junction unmatched. This CDR3 spans 13 amino acids. In germline, CDR1 is SGHRS, CDR2 YFSETQ. The chain's CDR3 is CASSSGTGETQYF. DNA for the CDR3: TGCGCCAGCAGCTCCGGGACAGGGGAGACCCAGTACTTC.

The chain recombines TRBV6-5 with TRBJ1-1, with TRBD1 as a possible D gene (5 bases). CDR3 length equals 13 residues. Germline values: CDR1 MNHEY, CDR2 SVGAGI. V gave up 10 bases and J gave up 5 bases, with 17 bases separating them. CDR3 loop: CATSAGVQTEAFF. In DNA form, the CDR3 reads TGTGCCACCTCCGCGGGGGTTCAAACTGAAGCTTTCTTT.

Remarks on this clone: Distinct nucleotide sequences in the sample also encode this CDR3. V gene TRBV3-1 (or the pseudogene TRBV3-2) combines with J gene TRBJ1-6; D might be TRBD1 (5 bases). This CDR3 has 14 amino acids. Germline CDR1 reads LGHDT; CDR2 reads YNNKEL (reference sequence). The V end was cut by 7 bases, the J end by 4 bases, with 11 bases between. CDR3 sequence (DNA): TGTGCCAGCATGGCCGGGACTTATAATTCACCCCTCCACTTT. Translating it yields CASMAGTYNSPLHF.

This chain links TRBV6-1 with TRBJ2-7, with TRBD1 as a possible D gene (5 bases). CDR1 is MNHNS, CDR2 SASEGT, per germline. The CDR3 is 17 amino acids. The V gene lost 4 bases and the J gene lost 0 bases, with 19 bases spanning the gap. For the CDR3, the DNA is TGTGCCAGCAGTGGAAGGGTCTGGGGCCCCCTCTCCTACGAGCAGTACTTC. Translating it yields CASSGRVWGPLSYEQYF.

The rearrangement links TRBV27 to TRBJ1-4; 11 nucleotides align to TRBD1. The CDR3 has 15 residues. V was pared by 5 bases and J by 7 bases, with 6 bases of the junction left unmatched. Germline-derived CDR1 and CDR2 are MNHEY and SMNVEV (reference sequence). The CDR3 bases are TGTGCCAGCAGTCCGAGGACAGGGGGCGGTGAAAAACTGTTTTTT. This gives the protein CASSPRTGGGEKLFF. Full variable domain (missing parts from reference TRBV27 and TRBJ1-4): EAQVTQNPRYLITVTGKKLTVTCSQNMNHEYMSWYRQDPGLGLRQIYYSMNVEVTDKGDVPEGYKVSRKEKRNFPLILESPSPNQTSLYFCASSPRTGGGEKLFFGSGTQLSVL.

This clone came up once. The chain employs TRBV27 and TRBJ1-2; D possibly corresponds to TRBD1 (6 bases). The CDR3 totals 15 residues. The germline V gene encodes CDR1 MNHEY and CDR2 SMNVEV (reference sequence). Trimming left V 4 bases short and J 2 bases short, with 14 bases between. CDR3 bases: TGTGCCAGCAGTTCCTGGGGGGGGGCCAACTATGGCTACACCTTC. This sequence encodes CASSSWGGANYGYTF.

CDR3 loop: CASKQGVLVETQYF. The DNA for the CDR3 is TGCGCCAGTAAACAGGGAGTTTTAGTTGAGACCCAGTACTTC. The chain links TRBV10-2 to TRBJ2-5; D is perhaps TRBD1 (6 bases). V gave up 9 bases and J gave up 5 bases, with 19 bases separating them. The CDR3 is 14 residues long. Germline CDR1 WSHSY, CDR2 SAAADI.